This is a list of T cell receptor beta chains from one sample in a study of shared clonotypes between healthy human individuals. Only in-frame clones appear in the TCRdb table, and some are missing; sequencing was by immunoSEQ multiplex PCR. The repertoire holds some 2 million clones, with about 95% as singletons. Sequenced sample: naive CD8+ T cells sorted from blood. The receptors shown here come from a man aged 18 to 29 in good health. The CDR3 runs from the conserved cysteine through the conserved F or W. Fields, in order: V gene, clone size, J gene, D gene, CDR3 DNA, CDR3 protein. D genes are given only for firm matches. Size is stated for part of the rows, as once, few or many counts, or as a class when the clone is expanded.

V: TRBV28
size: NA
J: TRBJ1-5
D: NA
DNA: TGTGCCAGCAGTTTACTTCCGGGTTGGGGCAATCAGCCCCAGCATTTT
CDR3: CASSLLPGWGNQPQHF

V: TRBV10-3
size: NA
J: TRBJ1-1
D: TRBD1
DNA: TGTGCCATCAGTGGGCAGGGGGGGATTGAAGCTTTCTTT
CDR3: CAISGQGGIEAFF

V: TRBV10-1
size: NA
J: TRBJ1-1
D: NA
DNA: TGCGCCAGCAGCCTGGGATCGGACACTGAAGCTTTCTTT
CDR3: CASSLGSDTEAFF

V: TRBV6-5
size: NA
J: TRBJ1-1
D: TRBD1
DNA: TGTGCCAGCAGTTGGGCAGACAGGGGCACTGAAGCTTTCTTT
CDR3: CASSWADRGTEAFF

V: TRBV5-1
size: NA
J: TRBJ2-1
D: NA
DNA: TGCGCCAGCAGCAAGACTAGTTATGAGCAGTTCTTC
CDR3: CASSKTSYEQFF

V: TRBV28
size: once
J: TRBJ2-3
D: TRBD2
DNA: TGTGCCAGCCGACTCGGGACTAGCGGGGCCACAGATACGCAGTATTTT
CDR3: CASRLGTSGATDTQYF

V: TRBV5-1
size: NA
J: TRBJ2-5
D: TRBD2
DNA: TGCGCCAGCAGCTCTGAGCGGGAGATAGGGGAGACCCAGTACTTC
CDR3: CASSSEREIGETQYF

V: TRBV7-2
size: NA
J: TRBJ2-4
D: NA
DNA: TGTGCCAGCAGTCCTCCGGGGGCTTTAGCCAAAAACATTCAGTACTTC
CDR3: CASSPPGALAKNIQYF

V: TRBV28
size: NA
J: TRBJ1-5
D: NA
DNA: TGTGCCAGCAGTTTATTGGGAACAGGGCTGCAGCCCCAGCATTTT
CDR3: CASSLLGTGLQPQHF

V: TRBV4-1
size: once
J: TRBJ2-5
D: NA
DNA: TGCGCCAGCAGCCAGCGGCAGAAAAGGCAAGAGACCCAGTACTTC
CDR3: CASSQRQKRQETQYF

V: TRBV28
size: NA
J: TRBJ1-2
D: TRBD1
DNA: TGTGCCAGCAGTTTAATCCCGGTGACAGGGTGGTATGGCTACACCTTC
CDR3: CASSLIPVTGWYGYTF

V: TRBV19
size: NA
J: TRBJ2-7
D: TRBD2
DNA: TGTGCCACCCGGACTAGCGGGGCCTACGAGCAGTACTTC
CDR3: CATRTSGAYEQYF

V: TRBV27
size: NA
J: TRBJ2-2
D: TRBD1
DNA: TGTGCCAGCAGCCCGAGGGACAGGGGGCCCGGGGAGCTGTTTTTT
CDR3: CASSPRDRGPGELFF

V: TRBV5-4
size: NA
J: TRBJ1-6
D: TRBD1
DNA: TGTGCCAGCAGCCCGGAATTAGGGGGCCGATCACCCCTCCACTTT
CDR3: CASSPELGGRSPLHF

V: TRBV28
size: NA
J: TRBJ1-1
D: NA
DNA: TGTGCCAGCAGTTTGGGGGCAGTGGGGGAGGACACTGAAGCTTTCTTT
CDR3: CASSLGAVGEDTEAFF

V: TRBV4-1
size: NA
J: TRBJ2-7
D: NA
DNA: TGCGCCAGCAGCCAATTAACGCCACGGCCCTACGAGCAGTACTTC
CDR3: CASSQLTPRPYEQYF

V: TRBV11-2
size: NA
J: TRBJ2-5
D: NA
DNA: TGTGCCAGCAGCTTAGCCAGATCTGGGGCAGGAGTTCCAGAGACCCAGTACTTC
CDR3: CASSLARSGAGVPETQYF

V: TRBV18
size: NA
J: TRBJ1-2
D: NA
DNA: TGTGCCAGCTCACAACCAAGCCAGGACGGATCTAACTATGGCTACACCTTC
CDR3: CASSQPSQDGSNYGYTF

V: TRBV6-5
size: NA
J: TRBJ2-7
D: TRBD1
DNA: TGTGCCAGCAGGCCTACCGGGACAGATCCCTACGAGCAGTACTTC
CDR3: CASRPTGTDPYEQYF

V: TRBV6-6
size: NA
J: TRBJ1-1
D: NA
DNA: TGTGCCAGCCGCCGGAGGGCTAGCGACACTGAAGCTTTCTTT
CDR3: CASRRRASDTEAFF

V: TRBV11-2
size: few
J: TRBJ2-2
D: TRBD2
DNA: TGTGCCAGCAGCCAACAACCCCGGCGGGAGGCCGGGGAGCTGTTTTTT
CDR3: CASSQQPRREAGELFF

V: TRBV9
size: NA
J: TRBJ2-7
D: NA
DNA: TGTGCCAGCAGCGTAACACCCCCCGACGAGCAGTACTTC
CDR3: CASSVTPPDEQYF

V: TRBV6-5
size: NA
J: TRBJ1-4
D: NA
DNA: TGTGCCAGCAGTTATTTCCCAGGGACTGAAAAACTGTTTTTT
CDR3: CASSYFPGTEKLFF

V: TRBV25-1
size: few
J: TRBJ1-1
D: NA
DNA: TGTGCCAGCAGTGAGAAAGCTCAGGGGTGGGTCTCGAGGACTGAAGCTTTCTTT
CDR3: CASSEKAQGWVSRTEAFF

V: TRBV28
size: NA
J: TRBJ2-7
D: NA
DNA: TGTGCCAGCAGTAGGGAGGCGCTTTCTGCCTACGAGCAGTACTTC
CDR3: CASSREALSAYEQYF

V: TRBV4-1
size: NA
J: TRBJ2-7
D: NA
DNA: TGCGCCAGCAGCCTCGTTAGTAGTGCTTCCGAGCAGTACTTC
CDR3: CASSLVSSASEQYF

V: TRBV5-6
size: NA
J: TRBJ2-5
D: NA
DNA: TGTGCCAGCAGCTTAGGAGCCCAAGAGACCCAGTACTTC
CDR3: CASSLGAQETQYF

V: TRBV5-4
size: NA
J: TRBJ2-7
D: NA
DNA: TGTGCCAGCAGCTTGTCACACTCCTACGAGCAGTACTTC
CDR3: CASSLSHSYEQYF

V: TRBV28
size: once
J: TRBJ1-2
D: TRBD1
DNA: TGTGCCAGCAGCTGGGGGCAGGGGGCTGGCTATGGCTACACCTTC
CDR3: CASSWGQGAGYGYTF

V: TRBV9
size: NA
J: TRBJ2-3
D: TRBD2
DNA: TGTGCCAGCAGCGCAGGGACTAGCGGTACAGATACGCAGTATTTT
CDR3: CASSAGTSGTDTQYF

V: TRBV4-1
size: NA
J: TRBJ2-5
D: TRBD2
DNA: TGCGCCAGCAGCCAAGGGACTAGCGGGAGCCACGAGACCCAGTACTTC
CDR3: CASSQGTSGSHETQYF

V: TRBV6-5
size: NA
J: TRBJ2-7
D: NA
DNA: TGTGCCAGCAGTTATGAACAGAGCTCCTACGAGCAGTACTTC
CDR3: CASSYEQSSYEQYF

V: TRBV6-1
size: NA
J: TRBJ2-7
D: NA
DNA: TGTGCCAGCGAGGGGGTGCCGGGCGAGCAGTACTTC
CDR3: CASEGVPGEQYF

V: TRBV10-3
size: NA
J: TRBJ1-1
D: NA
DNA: TGTGCCATCAGTGAAGAGGGGTGGAGCACTGAAGCTTTCTTT
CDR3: CAISEEGWSTEAFF

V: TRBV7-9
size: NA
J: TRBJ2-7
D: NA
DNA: TGTGCCAGCAGCTCGTCCCGGGACTCCCAATTGGGCTACGAGCAGTACTTC
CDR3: CASSSSRDSQLGYEQYF

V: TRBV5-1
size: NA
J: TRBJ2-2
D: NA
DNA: TGCGCCAGCAGCTTGCCAGGTTCGGCCGGGGAGCTGTTTTTT
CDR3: CASSLPGSAGELFF

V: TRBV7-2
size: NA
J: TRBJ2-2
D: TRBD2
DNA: TGTGCCAGCAGCCCAGGGCTAGCGGGTAACGTCGCGAACACCGGGGAGCTGTTTTTT
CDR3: CASSPGLAGNVANTGELFF

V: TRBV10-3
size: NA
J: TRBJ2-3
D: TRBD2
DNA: TGTGCCACCGCTAGCGGGGGGCAGCCAGATACGCAGTATTTT
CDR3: CATASGGQPDTQYF

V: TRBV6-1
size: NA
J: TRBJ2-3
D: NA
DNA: TGTGCCAGCACCCGGGACGGTACCTTAGATACGCAGTATTTT
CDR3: CASTRDGTLDTQYF

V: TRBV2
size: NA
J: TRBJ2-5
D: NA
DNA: TGTGCCACCTCGGTGGTAGAGACCCAGTACTTC
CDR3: CATSVVETQYF

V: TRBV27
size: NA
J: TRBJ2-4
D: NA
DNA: TGTGCCAGCAGCCTGGGTGGGACAGCCAAAAACATTCAGTACTTC
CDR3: CASSLGGTAKNIQYF

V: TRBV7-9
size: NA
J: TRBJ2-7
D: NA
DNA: TGTGCCAGCAGCTCGACCGAGGCAGGGCTGAACGAGCAGTACTTC
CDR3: CASSSTEAGLNEQYF

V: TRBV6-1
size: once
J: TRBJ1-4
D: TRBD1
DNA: TGTGCCAGCAGTGTCGACAGGGGGCGGGATGAAAAACTGTTTTTT
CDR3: CASSVDRGRDEKLFF

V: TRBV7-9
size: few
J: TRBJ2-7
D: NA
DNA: TGTGCCAGCAGCCTTGCTTCGCGGGGCGAGCAGTACTTC
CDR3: CASSLASRGEQYF

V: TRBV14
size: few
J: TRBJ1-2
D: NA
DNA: TGTGCCAGCAGCCAAAGGGCAGAGGACAATGGCTACACCTTC
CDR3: CASSQRAEDNGYTF

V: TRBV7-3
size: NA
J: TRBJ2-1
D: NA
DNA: TGTGCCAGCACGGGCCCCCAAAATGAGCAGTTCTTC
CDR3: CASTGPQNEQFF

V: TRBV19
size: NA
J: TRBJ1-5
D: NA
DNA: TGTGCCAGTAGTATGGAGCACGTTAATCAGCCCCAGCATTTT
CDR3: CASSMEHVNQPQHF